This T cell receptor (delta chain) came from a study of gamma-delta T cells after stem cell transplantation. This CDR3 spans 16 amino acids. Germline assignment: CDR1 GEAIGNYY and CDR2 EKD. TCRdb re-processed the RT-PCR reads using CATT. The sample gives 2,500 to 3,500 delta-chain clones, 5% of which show up once; roughly 30% is in the top ten. This clone came up a few times. A far larger clone is only one base removed, so a read error is likely. Other DNA sequences within the sample encode an identical CDR3. The sequence came from a human donor. It is not recorded whose cells these are; they may come from a transplant donor. Sequencing was performed on gamma-delta T cells. The chain links TRDV2 to TRDJ1, with TRDD3 matching over 7 bases. The CDR3 sequence: CACDAMGDMYTDKLIF. CDR3 in DNA: TGTGCCTGTGACGCTATGGGGGACATGTACACCGATAAACTCATCTTC.